Listed here are 30 T cell receptor beta chains from one sample, sequenced in a study of cytomegalovirus exposure and HLA in healthy donors. Both 60 Vbeta primers and 13 Jbeta primers went into the PCR. Libraries were prepared by immunoSEQ multiplex PCR; TCRdb keeps only in-frame clonotypes and omits some of them. This sample carries 85,000 to 130,000 clones, more than 65% of them seen once, and the ten largest clones take more than 4.5%. Sequencing was carried out using PBMCs. Receptors were obtained from a woman between 18 and 29 years old in good health and CMV-seropositive.

The V call is TRBV4-1, the J call TRBJ2-7; possibly TRBD2 for D (6 bases). The CDR3 totals 15 residues. Germline CDR1 MGHRA, CDR2 YSYEKL. Trimming shortened V by 0 bases and J by 3 bases, and 12 bases separated the two germline ends. In nucleotides, the CDR3 is TGCGCCAGCAGCCAAGATTGGGGACTCTACTACGAGCAGTACTTC. This translates into CASSQDWGLYYEQYF.

This clone was picked up one time. The CDR3: CASSSTNTGELFF. The CDR3 DNA reads as TGTGCCAGCAGTTCTACGAACACCGGGGAGCTGTTTTTT. The V call is TRBV27, the J call TRBJ2-2; D is unresolved. CDR3 length equals 13 residues. CDR1 and CDR2 (germline): MNHEY, SMNVEV (reference sequence). Trimming removed 4 bases at V and 0 bases at J, with 3 bases between.

V and J are TRBV7-2 and TRBJ2-7; 7 bases align to TRBD2. CDR1 and CDR2 from the germline V gene are SGHTA and FQGNSA. There are 18 residues in the CDR3. Unmatched junction bases numbered 21, after V lost 5 bases and J lost 5 bases. This chain's CDR3 is CASSGPGGRATFRNEQYF. The CDR3 coding sequence is TGTGCCAGCAGCGGGCCTGGTGGGAGGGCCACCTTCCGGAACGAGCAGTACTTC.

The rearrangement links TRBV4-1 to TRBJ2-1, with 8 bases aligning to TRBD2. The length of the CDR3 is 17 residues. Looked up from germline, CDR1 is MGHRA and CDR2 is YSYEKL. V was pared by 2 bases and J by 4 bases, with 10 bases of the junction left unmatched. CDR3 in DNA: TGCGCCAGCAGCCAACTAGGCGGGAGGTCCCCTTACAATGAGCAGTTCTTC. This encodes CASSQLGGRSPYNEQFF.

The gene calls are TRBV7-2 and TRBJ2-1, with 13 bases aligning to TRBD2. The germline CDR1 and CDR2 sequences are SGHTA and FQGNSA. The CDR3 extends over 16 amino acids. After removal of 4 bases from V and 4 bases from J, the junction contained 4 bases not matched to a gene. CDR3 region: CASSSQGLAGYNEQFF. CDR3 coding DNA: TGTGCCAGCAGCTCCCAGGGACTAGCGGGGTACAATGAGCAGTTCTTC.

This clone was seen a single time. The rearrangement uses TRBV7-9 and TRBJ1-1, with 10 bases identical to TRBD1. The CDR3 spans 16 residues. After removal of 1 base from V and 6 bases from J, the junction contained 8 bases not matched to a gene. The germline V gene has CDR1 SEHNR and CDR2 FQNEAQ (reference sequence). CDR3 nucleotides: TGTGCCAGCAGCTTAGTAGGCGGGACAGGGGTCGCTGAAGCTTTCTTT. As protein: CASSLVGGTGVAEAFF.

The chain joins TRBV28 to TRBJ2-7; tentative D call: TRBD2 (6 bases). CDR3 size: 14 residues. In germline, CDR1 is MDHEN, CDR2 SYDVKM. Trimming took 5 bases from V and 9 from J, leaving 20 bases between them. CDR3 residues: CASSTPSDLGRQYF. The CDR3 DNA is TGTGCCAGCAGTACCCCTAGCGACCTGGGCCGGCAGTACTTC.

This chain links TRBV9 with TRBJ2-3, with no clear D. Trimming shortened V by 0 bases and J by 2 bases, and 10 bases separated the two germline ends. The CDR3 has 15 residues. CDR1 and CDR2 (germline): SGDLS, YYNGEE. The CDR3 sequence: CASSVEAPYTDTQYF. In DNA, the CDR3 is TGTGCCAGCAGCGTAGAAGCGCCTTACACAGATACGCAGTATTTT.

The gene calls are TRBV5-1 and TRBJ2-5, with TRBD2 matching 7 bases. Germline V lookup: CDR1 SGHRS, CDR2 YFSETQ. The CDR3 spans 16 residues. Trimming removed 1 base from V and 3 bases from J; junction bases left unmatched: 9. The CDR3 protein is CASSLRVAGREETQYF. CDR3 DNA: TGCGCCAGCAGCTTGAGGGTGGCTGGGAGGGAAGAGACCCAGTACTTC. Filled out from reference TRBV5-1 and TRBJ2-5, the complete variable domain reads KAGVTQTPRYLIKTRGQQVTLSCSPISGHRSVSWYQQTPGQGLQFLFEYFSETQRNKGNFPGRFSGRQFSNSRSEMNVSTLELGDSALYLCASSLRVAGREETQYFGPGTRLLVL.

CDR3 DNA: TGTGCCAGCAGCCTAGGAGTTACCCGCTACACCTTC. The encoded protein is CASSLGVTRYTF. The genes are TRBV2 and TRBJ1-2; D ambiguous. V was shortened by 6 bases and J by 9 bases, with 14 bases between the two germline ends. CDR3 length: 12 residues. CDR1 is SNHLY and CDR2 is FYNNEI in the germline V gene.

The sample holds a few counts of this clone. The V gene is TRBV7-2, the J gene TRBJ2-7, with 13 bases fitting TRBD2. The V gene end was trimmed by 1 base and the J gene end by 3 bases; junction bases not matched to a gene: 3. Germline CDR1 SGHTA, CDR2 FQGNSA. CDR3 length: 16 residues. The CDR3 loop reads CASSLELAGGVYEQYF. Here the CDR3 DNA reads TGTGCCAGCAGCTTAGAACTAGCGGGAGGGGTCTACGAGCAGTACTTC.

The chain joins TRBV28 to TRBJ2-3; 7 bases align to TRBD1. Germline V gene data show CDR1 as MDHEN and CDR2 as SYDVKM. This CDR3 contains 15 residues. V trimming: 5 bases; J trimming: 1 base; junction bases outside the gene matches: 6. The CDR3 nucleotides read TGTGCCAGCAGTCTGAGGGACAGCCGCACAGATACGCAGTATTTT. Translation gives CASSLRDSRTDTQYF.

V gene TRBV15 combines with J gene TRBJ1-1; tentative D call: TRBD1 (6 bases). Trimming left V 5 bases short and J 2 bases short, with 15 bases between. Germline-derived CDR1 and CDR2 are LNHNV and YYDKDF (reference sequence). The CDR3 length is 15 residues. This chain's CDR3 is CATSSRTDLNTEAFF. The CDR3 region has the DNA TGTGCCACCAGCTCAAGGACAGACCTCAACACTGAAGCTTTCTTT.

The rearrangement joins TRBV2 to TRBJ2-3, with TRBD2 matching over 8 bases. Germline V lookup: CDR1 SNHLY, CDR2 FYNNEI. This CDR3 contains 19 residues. Losses at the gene ends were 6 bases for V and 0 bases for J; bases not matched to a gene: 17. CDR3 loop: CASRDQGLLASGSTDTQYF. CDR3 nucleotides: TGTGCCAGCAGAGACCAGGGGCTTCTGGCTAGCGGGAGCACAGATACGCAGTATTTT.

V usage is TRBV6-4 and J usage is TRBJ2-1; D not resolved. The V gene's germline CDR1 is MRHNA and CDR2 SNTAGT. CDR3 length equals 13 residues. V lost 6 bases to trimming and J lost 0 bases, with 6 bases between them. The CDR3 DNA is TGTGCCAGCAGCCCATCCTCCTACAATGAGCAGTTCTTC. Translating gives CASSPSSYNEQFF.

This clone was observed once. The V call is TRBV4-1, the J call TRBJ2-1; 8 positions agree with TRBD2. CDR1 and CDR2 (germline): MGHRA, YSYEKL. The CDR3 is made up of 15 amino acids. J gave up 9 bases and V 1 base, and 8 bases lay outside the gene matches. The CDR3 region has the DNA TGCGCCAGCAGCCAAGGTAGCGGGAACGTTTTTGAGCAGTTCTTC. It specifies CASSQGSGNVFEQFF.

This chain connects TRBV7-3 to TRBJ2-1; the match to TRBD2 covers 11 bases. Germline trimming cut 3 bases from V and 6 bases from J; bases unmatched to any gene: 4. The CDR3 covers 15 residues. Germline CDR1 is SGHTA and CDR2 is FQGTGA. The chain's CDR3 is CASSFLAGGLNEQFF. CDR3 DNA: TGTGCCAGCAGCTTTCTAGCGGGAGGCCTCAATGAGCAGTTCTTC.

As regards this clone: One end of the junction does not line up with germline, which may come from a read error. The chain uses TRBV7-9 and TRBJ2-1; TRBD1 is a possible D gene (6 bases). The CDR3 is made up of 14 amino acids. In germline, CDR1 is SEHNR, CDR2 FQNEAQ (reference sequence). The CDR3 DNA follows: TGTTCCAGCAGCTTCTGGGGACATAGGCTTGAGCAGTTCTTC. It is translated as CSSSFWGHRLEQFF.

This clone was picked up a small number of times. The V and J genes are TRBV7-8 and TRBJ2-5; no firm D call. Gene TRBJ2-7 matches the end of the DNA better, so the J call may be wrong. This CDR3 spans 13 amino acids. Germline assignment: CDR1 SGHVS and CDR2 FQNEAQ. Here the CDR3 DNA reads TGTGCCAGCAACGTCAGGTCGGCGAACGAGCAGTACTTC. Encoded protein: CASNVRSANEQYF.

This clone was counted a few times. J is TRBJ2-6 and V is TRBV4-3; no clear D. The CDR3 is 15 amino acids. The germline gives CDR1 LGHNA, CDR2 YSLEER. V gave up 3 bases and J gave up 0 bases, with 6 bases separating them. DNA of the CDR3: TGCGCCAGCAGCCAGAGGCCCTCTGGGGCCAACGTCCTGACTTTC. Its translation is CASSQRPSGANVLTF.

The chain carries TRBV7-8 and TRBJ2-1; D might be TRBD2 (6 bases). With 3 bases removed from V and 10 bases from J, the gap between germline ends came to 10 bases. The CDR3 is 12 amino acids. Germline values: CDR1 SGHVS, CDR2 FQNEAQ. In DNA form, the CDR3 reads TGTGCCAGCAGCTTCCTCCGGGGGGAGCAGTTCTTC. This sequence encodes CASSFLRGEQFF. Combining the CDR3 with reference TRBV7-8 and TRBJ2-1 gives the whole variable domain GAGVSQSPRYKVAKRGQDVALRCDPISGHVSLFWYQQALGQGPEFLTYFQNEAQLDKSGLPSDRFFAERPEGSVSTLKIQRTQQEDSAVYLCASSFLRGEQFFGPGTRLTVL.

The chain couples TRBV5-4 to TRBJ2-5; TRBD1 matches 10 bases. Judging by the DNA end, TRBJ2-7 fits better; the J call may be wrong. The CDR3 totals 15 residues. In germline, CDR1 is SGHNT, CDR2 YYREEE (reference sequence). CDR3 sequence: CASSARDRGIYEQYF. The DNA for the CDR3 is TGTGCCAGCAGCGCCCGGGACAGGGGAATCTACGAGCAGTACTTC.

The chain combines TRBV6-5 with TRBJ2-1; a possible D gene is TRBD2 (6 bases). Trimming stripped 11 bases from V and 10 bases from J, with 15 bases between. The CDR3 sequence is 11 residues long. Germline CDR1 MNHEY, CDR2 SVGAGI. Written as DNA, the CDR3 is TGTGCCTCTAAACTAGCCTCCGAGCAGTTCTTC. This gives the protein CASKLASEQFF.

The rearrangement uses TRBV7-9 and TRBJ1-5; 7 bases agree with TRBD1. Germline CDR1 and CDR2: SEHNR and FQNEAQ (reference sequence). The J segment lost 6 bases and the V segment lost 4 bases, leaving 6 bases of the junction unmatched. CDR3 length equals 14 residues. CDR3 residues: CASSSQTGVQPQHF. The CDR3 DNA follows: TGTGCCAGCAGCTCGCAAACAGGGGTTCAGCCCCAGCATTTT.

V is TRBV19 and J is TRBJ1-2; 8 bases line up with TRBD1. The CDR3 consists of 15 residues. V shed 3 bases and J 4 bases; nucleotides not matched to a gene: 7. Germline CDR1 reads LNHDA; CDR2 reads SQIVND (reference sequence). The DNA for the CDR3 is TGTGCCAGTAGTATTGGGCAGGGGGCCCTCTATGGCTACACCTTC. It translates to CASSIGQGALYGYTF.

The V gene is TRBV28, the J gene TRBJ1-1, with D hard to call. This CDR3 spans 15 amino acids. Trimming left V 5 bases short and J 3 bases short, with 16 bases between. Germline values: CDR1 MDHEN, CDR2 SYDVKM. The CDR3 sequence: CASSVTVAGDTEAFF. In DNA form, the CDR3 reads TGTGCCAGCAGTGTTACAGTAGCCGGGGACACTGAAGCTTTCTTT.

The chain couples TRBV28 to TRBJ2-5; D is ambiguous. The CDR3 is made up of 15 amino acids. The V end lost 2 bases, the J end lost 0 bases, and 10 bases lay between the germline ends. Germline V CDR1 and CDR2: MDHEN, SYDVKM. DNA for the CDR3: TGTGCCAGCAGTTTACAGCCTAGGTACCAAGAGACCCAGTACTTC. This translates into CASSLQPRYQETQYF.

On this clone itself: At the DNA level, this CDR3 is encoded by other sequences in the same sample as well. The V and J genes are TRBV7-2 and TRBJ2-7; tentatively, D is TRBD1 (5 bases). The CDR3 totals 12 residues. V lost 6 bases and J lost 3, with 9 bases in between. CDR1 is SGHTA, CDR2 FQGNSA, per germline. CDR3: CASSSQGYEQYF. The CDR3 DNA reads TGTGCCAGCAGTTCCCAGGGCTACGAGCAGTACTTC.

The rearrangement links TRBV19 to TRBJ2-1; D not resolved. Germline values: CDR1 LNHDA, CDR2 SQIVND (reference sequence). Trimming took off 1 base at V and 0 bases at J, with 10 bases between the two ends. The CDR3 extends over 16 amino acids. The CDR3 DNA follows: TGTGCCAGTAGTATAGGAGGCTCCAGCTCCTACAATGAGCAGTTCTTC. This encodes CASSIGGSSSYNEQFF.

The V call is TRBV11-1, the J call TRBJ1-2, with unresolved D. V was pared by 3 bases and J by 6 bases, with 17 bases between. Looked up from germline, CDR1 is SGHAT and CDR2 is FQDESV (reference sequence). This CDR3 is 15 amino acids long. The CDR3 loop reads CASSLDVAGNHGYTF. The CDR3 DNA follows: TGTGCCAGCAGCTTGGATGTAGCCGGGAACCATGGCTACACCTTC.